This is a list of T cell receptor beta chains from one sample in a study of blood T cell repertoires in COVID-19. Assay: immunoSEQ multiplex PCR; the TCRdb copy retains only in-frame clones and omits some. The sample has some 280,000 clones, 85% seen once. Sequenced sample: peripheral blood. All receptors derive from a woman aged 50 to 60 with active or convalescent COVID-19. The CDR3 runs from the conserved cysteine through the conserved F or W. D genes are given only for firm matches. Not all rows give a size; the values are once, few, many and, for expanded clones, a class.

>.|TRBV12-5|TRBJ2-2|TRBD2
TGTGCTAGTGGTTTGGCCCCCCACTCCGGGAGGGGCGGGGAGCTGTTTTTT
CASGLAPHSGRGGELFF
>.|TRBV4-2|TRBJ2-1|.
TGTGCCAGCAGCCAGATAGGGGGGGACAATGAGCAGTTCTTC
CASSQIGGDNEQFF
>few|TRBV10-3|TRBJ1-6|TRBD1
TGTGCCATATCCGGGGACAGTGATTCACCCCTCCACTTT
CAISGDSDSPLHF
>.|TRBV11-3|TRBJ2-3|.
TGTGCCAGCAGCTTAGGGACCCTACTAGGCACAGATACGCAGTATTTT
CASSLGTLLGTDTQYF
>.|TRBV2|TRBJ1-1|.
TGTGCCAGCACTGTGGCAGGTAAAGCTTTCTTT
CASTVAGKAFF
>.|TRBV6-5|TRBJ1-6|TRBD1
TGTGCCAGCAGACCAGGGACAGTAAATTCACCCCTCCACTTT
CASRPGTVNSPLHF
>.|TRBV11-2|TRBJ2-7|TRBD2
TGTGCCAGCAGCTTAGTTAGCGGACTAGCGGGAGTAAATGAGCAGTACTTC
CASSLVSGLAGVNEQYF
>.|TRBV15|TRBJ1-5|.
TGTGCCACCAGCCTTACAGGTAGCAATCAGCCCCAGCATTTT
CATSLTGSNQPQHF
>.|TRBV19|TRBJ1-2|.
TGTGCCAGTAGTTTGGCGCCCGGGGGAACGACGGGTGGCTACACCTTC
CASSLAPGGTTGGYTF
>.|TRBV7-9|TRBJ2-2|TRBD2
TGTGCCAGCAGCACTAGCGGGAGGGGTGACACCGGGGAGCTGTTTTTT
CASSTSGRGDTGELFF
>.|TRBV3-1/TRBV3-2|TRBJ2-7|.
TGTGCCAGCAGCCAAGGAGGCGAGCAGTACTTC
CASSQGGEQYF
>.|TRBV6-5|TRBJ1-4|TRBD1
TGTGCCAGCAGGAGACAGGGTCGTGAAAAACTGTTTTTT
CASRRQGREKLFF
>.|TRBV10-3|TRBJ2-5|TRBD1
TGTGCCATCAGGACAGGGGGCGGCCAAGAGACCCAGTACTTC
CAIRTGGGQETQYF
>.|TRBV6-5|TRBJ2-7|.
TGTGCCAGCAGTTACTACCCGGACAGCTCCTACGAGCAGTACTTC
CASSYYPDSSYEQYF
>.|TRBV29-1|TRBJ1-2|.
TGCAGCGTTACCGGGAATAACTATGGCTACACCTTC
CSVTGNNYGYTF
>.|TRBV29-1|TRBJ1-1|.
TGCAGCGTATGTCAGGGGAACACTGAAGCTTTCTTT
CSVCQGNTEAFF
>.|TRBV6-1|TRBJ1-5|.
TGTGCCAGCAGTGAGCCCGCCGGGACATCTCAGCCCCAGCATTTT
CASSEPAGTSQPQHF
>.|TRBV6-1|TRBJ1-3|TRBD1
TGTGCCAGCAGTGAGGACAGGGTGGGGGGAAACACCATATATTTT
CASSEDRVGGNTIYF
>.|TRBV29-1|TRBJ2-7|TRBD1
TGCAGCTTCGACAGGGGGCTCTGTGGGCAGTACTTC
CSFDRGLCGQYF
>.|TRBV19|TRBJ2-3|.
TGTGCCAGTAGTGTATTATTTGTCGGGTCTTTGGATACGCAGTATTTT
CASSVLFVGSLDTQYF
>.|TRBV27|TRBJ1-6|.
TGTGCCAGCAGTTTGTCGCCACGCTGGAGCTCCTATAATTCACCCCTCCACTTT
CASSLSPRWSSYNSPLHF
>.|TRBV7-2|TRBJ2-7|TRBD2
TGTGCCAGCAGCTTAGGTCGCTTACTAGCGGGAACATCCTACGAGCAGTACTTC
CASSLGRLLAGTSYEQYF
>.|TRBV18|TRBJ2-7|.
TGTGCCAGCTCACCGACCCGGGGCTACGAGCAGTACTTC
CASSPTRGYEQYF
>.|TRBV11-2|TRBJ2-1|.
TGTGCCAGCAGCTTAAGAGGAGTTCGGGACAATGAGCAGTTCTTC
CASSLRGVRDNEQFF
>.|TRBV7-9|TRBJ1-2|TRBD1
TGTGCCAGCAGCTTAGGAGGACAGGCGGAATTTCGCACCTTC
CASSLGGQAEFRTF
>once|TRBV5-1|TRBJ1-1|.
TGCGCCAGCAGCTTGGTGGGGGCCGACACTGAAGCTTTCTTT
CASSLVGADTEAFF
>.|TRBV6-5|TRBJ1-1|.
TGTGCCAGCAGTTATGGCAGGAACACTGAAGCTTTCTTT
CASSYGRNTEAFF
>few|TRBV28|TRBJ1-5|.
TGTGCCAGCAGTCTCTTAGACAGGTCTCAGCCCCAGCATTTT
CASSLLDRSQPQHF
>.|TRBV30|TRBJ1-6|TRBD1
TGTGCCTGGAGTGTAGGGACAGGGGCATCCCTCCACTTT
CAWSVGTGASLHF
>.|TRBV20-1|TRBJ1-2|TRBD1
TGCAGTGCCCAGGGGGCGGGAGGCTACACCTTC
CSAQGAGGYTF
>few|TRBV5-4|TRBJ2-5|.
TGTGCCAGCAGCCCCGACCAAGAGACCCAGTACTTC
CASSPDQETQYF
>.|TRBV7-6|TRBJ2-7|.
TGTGCCAGCAGCTTAGAATTGGCAGGAGGCGAGCAGTACTTC
CASSLELAGGEQYF